This TCR beta chain was recorded in a study of blood T cell repertoires in COVID-19. Participants spanned ages about 18 to 90 years and resided in 20 to 30 US areas. Cohorts were determined from participant-reported clinical history. Cohort 3 recovered donors had two negative PCRs, clearance, or symptom resolution. Trimming cost V 0 bases and J 4 bases, with 5 bases left between them. CDR1 and CDR2 from the germline V gene are SGHAT and FQNNGV. The CDR3 sequence is 13 residues long. Assay used: immunoSEQ multiplex PCR; TCRdb lists only in-frame clones, some missing. This sample has about half a million clones, with about 85% found just once.

This clonotype was sampled from a woman aged 55-69 years who had recovered from COVID-19. Sequencing was done on a sample of PBMCs or T cells enriched from blood (not recorded which). The genes are TRBV11-2 and TRBJ2-3; D unclear. The CDR3: CASSLDLADTQYF. As DNA, the CDR3 is TGTGCCAGCAGCTTAGATCTCGCAGATACGCAGTATTTT.